The 6 T cell receptor beta chains listed next were all sequenced from one sample in a study of vaccination effects on CD4 cells after COVID-19. Antigen specificity for these receptors is unknown. Sequencing used immunoSEQ multiplex PCR; TCRdb keeps in-frame clones, though not all of them. The data hold approximately 23,000 clones, with 60% to 85% observed a single time. Within the ViraFEST assay, antigen-specific CD4+ T cells underwent expansion with viral peptide pools prior to sequencing. The culture ran for approximately 11 days before CD4+ T cells were isolated. Vaccine recipients, nucleocapsid antibody negative, had no prior SARS-CoV-2 infection. This specimen was CD4+ T cells from PBMCs cultured with HCoV-OC43 spike peptides, taken before COVID-19 vaccination. As to subset: HCoV-OC43 spike overlapping peptide pool stimulation. These receptors were taken from a human donor who received a COVID-19 vaccine.

The V and J genes are TRBV6-5 and TRBJ1-6, with 7 bases identical to TRBD1. This CDR3 is 16 amino acids long. Trimming at V came to 4 bases and at J to 8 bases, leaving 11 bases not matched to a gene. CDR1 is MNHEY and CDR2 is SVGAGI in the germline V gene. The DNA for the CDR3 is TGTGCCAGCAGTTGGAATCCGACAGGGACTTATTCACCCCTCCACTTT. As protein: CASSWNPTGTYSPLHF.

This chain connects TRBV12-3 or TRBV12-4 to TRBJ2-5; D remains unclear. The CDR3 contains 12 residues. V lost 5 bases and J lost 1, with 5 bases in between. This CDR3 is CASSPTQETQYF. The DNA of the CDR3 is TGTGCCAGCAGTCCGACCCAAGAGACCCAGTACTTC.

The chain combines TRBV6-4 with TRBJ1-2; D not resolved. Trimming pared 0 bases from V and 1 base from J, leaving 6 bases between. The CDR3 consists of 14 residues. Germline assignment: CDR1 MRHNA and CDR2 SNTAGT. The chain's CDR3 is CASSDSTVNYGYTF. The CDR3, as DNA: TGTGCCAGCAGTGACTCGACGGTTAACTATGGCTACACCTTC.

This clone was seen more than once but under ten times. V gene TRBV29-1 combines with J gene TRBJ1-1; D gene uncertain. The CDR3 length is 10 residues. From germline, CDR1 is SQVTM and CDR2 ANQGSEA. The CDR3 nucleotides read TGCAGTGGCTTGAACACTGAAGCTTTCTTT. Residues: CSGLNTEAFF.

In DNA form, the CDR3 reads TGCAGCGTCCTCGGGACTAGCGGGAAAAGTCAAGAGACCCAGTACTTC. It codes for CSVLGTSGKSQETQYF. V usage is TRBV29-1 and J usage is TRBJ2-5; TRBD2 agrees at 13 bases. The CDR3 is 16 amino acids. V was pared by 6 bases and J by 2 bases, with 9 bases of the junction left unmatched. CDR1 is SQVTM and CDR2 is ANQGSEA in the germline V gene.

The rearrangement links TRBV30 to TRBJ2-5; tentatively, D is TRBD1 (5 bases). V gave up 6 bases and J gave up 1 base, with 12 bases separating them. The CDR3 contains 13 residues. Germline lookup yields CDR1 GTSNPN and CDR2 SVGIG (reference sequence). The CDR3 region is CACASGFQETQYF. The CDR3 region has the DNA TGTGCCTGCGCCTCAGGGTTCCAAGAGACCCAGTACTTC.